These T cell receptor beta chains were read from a single sample in a study of control samples from healthy donors and cancer patients. The method was immunoSEQ multiplex PCR; TCRdb's version includes in-frame clones alone and lacks a portion of them. The sample yields 70,000 to 75,000 clones, less than 90% seen once. The sequenced sample was blood. These receptor sequences come from a woman aged 50 to 60 in good health. Both conserved end residues are part of each CDR3.

J	V	CDR3
TRBJ2-7	TRBV28	CASRGVVSEQYF
TRBJ1-1	TRBV6-6	CASSSDRPNTEAFF
TRBJ1-3	TRBV2	CASSEGEYSGNTIYF
TRBJ2-1	TRBV28	CASSLTQGHEQFF
TRBJ1-2	TRBV28	CASSSPGTGGPNYTF
TRBJ2-1	TRBV19	CASRATSGRNEQFF
TRBJ2-2	TRBV5-1	CASSFRRDGGNMGTGELFF
TRBJ2-2	TRBV19	CASSTGTPNTGELFF
TRBJ2-7	TRBV5-5	CASSLGQGSYEQYF
TRBJ2-4	TRBV2	CASSDRGTAKNIQYF
TRBJ1-2	TRBV5-1	CASSPPTASGYTF
TRBJ1-1	TRBV18	CASSPPRANTEAFF
TRBJ2-3	TRBV7-3	CASSPQGIDTDTQYF
TRBJ2-3	TRBV7-3	CASSGQVRADTQYF
TRBJ2-3	TRBV5-1	CASSLEGSTDTQYF
TRBJ2-6	TRBV7-2	CASSLVQVSGANVLTF
TRBJ2-7	TRBV2	CVSTPGQGFDEQYF
TRBJ2-1	TRBV4-2	CASSQVLAGATKHEQFF
TRBJ1-2	TRBV10-1	CASSENGVSGYTF
TRBJ2-7	TRBV11-2	CASSSLRDGTYEQYF
TRBJ2-1	TRBV19	CASTSQGRGYNEQFF
TRBJ2-5	TRBV7-7	CASSLFDQGETQYF
TRBJ2-1	TRBV11-3	CASSSGLVGNEQFF
TRBJ2-3	TRBV2	CASRERLAGISDTQYF